This T cell receptor (beta chain) was found in a study of blood T cell repertoires in COVID-19. Study in general: T cells, B-cell-depleted T cells, or PBMCs supplied cDNA or gDNA.

In germline, CDR1 is MNHEY, CDR2 SVGAGI. V dropped 0 bases and J dropped 0; count of bases not matched to a gene: 2. The CDR3 loop spans 15 amino acids. One Seattle source followed patients from active infection through their disease course. Here immunoSEQ multiplex PCR was the method, and the copy in TCRdb shows in-frame clones only, minus some. The table records tens of thousands of clones, approximately 74% of them present only once. The chain has TRBV6-5 and TRBJ2-7; TRBD2 matches 7 bases. Sequencing was performed on peripheral blood. This TCR derives from a man aged 50-59 years with COVID-19, enrolled during active disease. CDR3 residues: CASSYSGGSSYEQYF. As DNA, the CDR3 is TGTGCCAGCAGTTACTCGGGCGGGAGCTCCTACGAGCAGTACTTC.